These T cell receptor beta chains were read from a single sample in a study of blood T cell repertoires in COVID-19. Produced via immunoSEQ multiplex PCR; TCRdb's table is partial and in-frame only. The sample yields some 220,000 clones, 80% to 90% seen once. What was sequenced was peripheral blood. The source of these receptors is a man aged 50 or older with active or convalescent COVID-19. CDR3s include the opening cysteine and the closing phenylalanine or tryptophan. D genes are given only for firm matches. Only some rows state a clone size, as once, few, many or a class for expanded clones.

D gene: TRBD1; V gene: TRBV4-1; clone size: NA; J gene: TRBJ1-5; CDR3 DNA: TGCGCCAGCAGTACCACAGGGGGCGGGCAGCCCCAGCATTTT; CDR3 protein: CASSTTGGGQPQHF
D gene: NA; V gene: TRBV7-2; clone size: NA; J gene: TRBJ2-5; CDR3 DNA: TGTGCCAGCAGCCCCGCGGTGACCCAGTACTTC; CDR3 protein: CASSPAVTQYF
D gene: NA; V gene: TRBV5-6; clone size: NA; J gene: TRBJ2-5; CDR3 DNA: TGTGCCAGCAGCTTGCCGGGGGAGACCCAGTACTTC; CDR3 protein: CASSLPGETQYF
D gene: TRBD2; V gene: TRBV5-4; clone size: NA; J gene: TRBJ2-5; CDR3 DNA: TGTGCCAGCAGCCCTCGGGAGGAAGAGACCCAGTACTTC; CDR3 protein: CASSPREEETQYF
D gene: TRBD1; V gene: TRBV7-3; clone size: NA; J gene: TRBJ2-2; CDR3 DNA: TGTGCCAGCAGATTACAGGGGCACACCGGGGAGCTGTTTTTT; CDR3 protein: CASRLQGHTGELFF
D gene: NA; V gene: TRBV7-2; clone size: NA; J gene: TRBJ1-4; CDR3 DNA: TGTGCCAGCAGCTTATATTTCTCGGGCAGGGAGGATGAAAAACTGTTTTTT; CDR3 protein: CASSLYFSGREDEKLFF
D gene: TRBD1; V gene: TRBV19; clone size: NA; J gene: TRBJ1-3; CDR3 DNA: TGTGCCACAGCGGCTACAGGGGGCTCTGGAAACACCATATATTTT; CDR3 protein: CATAATGGSGNTIYF
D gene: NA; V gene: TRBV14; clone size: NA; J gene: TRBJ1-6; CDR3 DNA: TGTGCCAGCAGCCCCTCGACAGTCTCCTATAATTCACCCCTCCACTTT; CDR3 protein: CASSPSTVSYNSPLHF
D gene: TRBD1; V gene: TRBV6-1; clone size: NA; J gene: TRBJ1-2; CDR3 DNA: TGTGCCAGCAGTGACCTCTCGGGAGGGGGCAAGAACTATGGCTACACCTTC; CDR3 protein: CASSDLSGGGKNYGYTF
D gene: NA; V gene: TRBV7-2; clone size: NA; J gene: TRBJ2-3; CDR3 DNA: TGTGCCAGCAGTCCCGGGAGGGGGCTGGTTACGCAGTATTTT; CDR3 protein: CASSPGRGLVTQYF
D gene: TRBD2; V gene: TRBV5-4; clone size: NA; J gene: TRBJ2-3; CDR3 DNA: TGTGCCAGCAGCTTTAGCGGGGGGGCAACAGATACGCAGTATTTT; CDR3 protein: CASSFSGGATDTQYF
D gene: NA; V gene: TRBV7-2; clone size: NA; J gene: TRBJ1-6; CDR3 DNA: TGTGCCAGCAGACCACTTAGCTCCTATAATTCACCCCTCCACTTT; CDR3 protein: CASRPLSSYNSPLHF
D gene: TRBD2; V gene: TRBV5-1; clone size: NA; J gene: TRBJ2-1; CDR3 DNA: TGCGCCAGCAGCTTTAGCGGGGACCGTCATGAGCAGTTCTTC; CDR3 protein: CASSFSGDRHEQFF
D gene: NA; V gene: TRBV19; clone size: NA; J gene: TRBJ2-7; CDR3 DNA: TGTGCCAGTAGTATGGGCTACCCCGGCGAGCAGTACTTC; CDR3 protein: CASSMGYPGEQYF
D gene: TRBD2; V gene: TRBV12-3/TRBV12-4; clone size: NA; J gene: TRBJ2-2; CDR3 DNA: TGTGCCAGCACCCGGGGGGTGACCGGGGAGCTGTTTTTT; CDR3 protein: CASTRGVTGELFF
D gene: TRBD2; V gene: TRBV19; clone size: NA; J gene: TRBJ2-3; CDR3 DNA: TGTGCCAGTAGTATTCTAGCGGGATGGAATACGCAGTATTTT; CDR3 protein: CASSILAGWNTQYF
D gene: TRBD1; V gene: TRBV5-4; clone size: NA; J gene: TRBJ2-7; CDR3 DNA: TGTGCCAGCAGCTTGGTAGGCGCAGGGGGCTCCTACGAGCAGTACTTC; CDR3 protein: CASSLVGAGGSYEQYF
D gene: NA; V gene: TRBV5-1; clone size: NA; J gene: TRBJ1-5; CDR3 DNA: TGCGCCAGCAGCCAAACGCCAGGGGGCAATCAGCCCCAGCATTTT; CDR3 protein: CASSQTPGGNQPQHF
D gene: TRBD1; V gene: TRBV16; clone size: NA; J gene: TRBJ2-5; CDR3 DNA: TGTGCCAGCAGCCATTGGGACAGTCCCGAAGAGACCCAGTACTTC; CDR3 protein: CASSHWDSPEETQYF
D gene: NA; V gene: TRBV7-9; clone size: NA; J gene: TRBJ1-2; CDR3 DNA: TGTGCCAGCAGCTTGGGCCCCGACAGTTATGGCTACACCTTC; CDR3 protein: CASSLGPDSYGYTF
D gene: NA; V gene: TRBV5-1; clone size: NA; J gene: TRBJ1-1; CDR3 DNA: TGCGCCAGCAGCTTGCAGGGTGGTGGCACTGAAGCTTTCTTT; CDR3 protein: CASSLQGGGTEAFF
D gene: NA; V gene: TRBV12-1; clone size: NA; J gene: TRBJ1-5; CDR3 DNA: TGTGCCAGCAGCCTACAGGGTTGCAATCAGCCCCAGCATTTT; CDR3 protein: CASSLQGCNQPQHF
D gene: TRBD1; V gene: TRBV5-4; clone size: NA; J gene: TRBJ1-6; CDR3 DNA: TGTGCCAGCAGCTCGACAGGGTCGAATTCACCCCTCCACTTT; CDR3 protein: CASSSTGSNSPLHF
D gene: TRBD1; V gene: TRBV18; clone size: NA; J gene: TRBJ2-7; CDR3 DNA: TGTGCCAGCTCATCGCGACAGGGGACCTACGAGCAGTACTTC; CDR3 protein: CASSSRQGTYEQYF
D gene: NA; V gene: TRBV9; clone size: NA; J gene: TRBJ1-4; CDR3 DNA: TGTGCCAGCAGCCCGAGGGGGAGGGCCGAAAAACTGTTTTTT; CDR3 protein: CASSPRGRAEKLFF
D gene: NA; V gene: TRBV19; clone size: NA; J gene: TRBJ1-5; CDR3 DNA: TGTGCCAGTAGTTACAGGGTGGACAATCAGCCCCAGCATTTT; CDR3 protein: CASSYRVDNQPQHF
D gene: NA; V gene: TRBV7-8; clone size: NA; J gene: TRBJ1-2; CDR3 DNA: TGTGCCATTGCGGGTCTGGGGTACTATGGCTACACCTTC; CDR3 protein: CAIAGLGYYGYTF
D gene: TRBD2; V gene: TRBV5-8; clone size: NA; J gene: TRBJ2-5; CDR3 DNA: TGTGCCAGCAGCTTGCTGGGAGGGCGAGAGACCCAGTACTTC; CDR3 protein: CASSLLGGRETQYF
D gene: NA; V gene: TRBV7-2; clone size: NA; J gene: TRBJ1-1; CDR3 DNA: TGTGCCAGCAGCCTAGAGAGAGCGGGCACTGAAGCTTTCTTT; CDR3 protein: CASSLERAGTEAFF
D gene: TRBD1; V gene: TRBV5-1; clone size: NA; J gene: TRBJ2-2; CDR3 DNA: TGCGCCAGCAGCTTGGCACAGGGGGACACCGGGGAGCTGTTTTTT; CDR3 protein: CASSLAQGDTGELFF
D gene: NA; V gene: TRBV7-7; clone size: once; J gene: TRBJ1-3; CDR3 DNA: TGTGCTAGCAGCGCTTCGACCGGGAACACCATATATTTT; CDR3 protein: CASSASTGNTIYF
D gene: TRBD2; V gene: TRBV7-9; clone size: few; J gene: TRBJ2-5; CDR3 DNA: TGTGCCAGCAGCCTCACGAGCGGGGGGGCCCTTGGTGAGACCCAGTACTTC; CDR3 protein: CASSLTSGGALGETQYF
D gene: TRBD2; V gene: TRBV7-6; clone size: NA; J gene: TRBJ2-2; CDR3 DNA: TGTGCCAGCAGCCCCGGACTAGCGGGAGGGAATAGGGGCACCGGGGAGCTGTTTTTT; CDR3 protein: CASSPGLAGGNRGTGELFF
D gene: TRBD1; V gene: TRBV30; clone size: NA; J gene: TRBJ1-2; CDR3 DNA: TGTGCCTGGAGTCCGGACAGGCTATACTATGGCTACACCTTC; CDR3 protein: CAWSPDRLYYGYTF
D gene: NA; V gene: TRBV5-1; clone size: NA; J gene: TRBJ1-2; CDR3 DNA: TGCGCCAGCAGCTTGGCGCAGGGCGGGAGTGGCTACACCTTC; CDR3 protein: CASSLAQGGSGYTF
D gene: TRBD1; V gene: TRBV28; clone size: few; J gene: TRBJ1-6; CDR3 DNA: TGTGCCAGCAGTTCAAACAGGGGGTATTCACCCCTCCACTTT; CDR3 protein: CASSSNRGYSPLHF
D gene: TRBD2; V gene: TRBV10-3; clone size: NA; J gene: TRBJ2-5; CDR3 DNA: TGTGCCATCAAAGGGCTAGCGGGGGAAGAGACCCAGTACTTC; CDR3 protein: CAIKGLAGEETQYF
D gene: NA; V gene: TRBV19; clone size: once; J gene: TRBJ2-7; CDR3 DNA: TGTGCCAGTAGTATTCCGGGACATGTCTACGAGCAGTACTTC; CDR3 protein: CASSIPGHVYEQYF
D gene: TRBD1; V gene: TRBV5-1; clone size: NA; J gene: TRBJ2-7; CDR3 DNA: TGCGCCAGCAGCCGGGGACAGGGCGACGAGCAGTACTTC; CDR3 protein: CASSRGQGDEQYF
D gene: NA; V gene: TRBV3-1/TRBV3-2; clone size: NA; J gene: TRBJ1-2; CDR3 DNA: TGTGCCAGCAGCCAAACGAACAGATTTGACTATGGCTACACCTTC; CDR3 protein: CASSQTNRFDYGYTF
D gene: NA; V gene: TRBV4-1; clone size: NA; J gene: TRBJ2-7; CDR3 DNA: TGCGCCAGCAGCCGCGGCGGCGTACCGAACGAGCAGTACTTC; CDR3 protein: CASSRGGVPNEQYF
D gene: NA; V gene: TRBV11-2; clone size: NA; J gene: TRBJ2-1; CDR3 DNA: TGTGCCAGCAGCTTCGGTGGTAGCTCCTACAATGAGCAGTTCTTC; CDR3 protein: CASSFGGSSYNEQFF
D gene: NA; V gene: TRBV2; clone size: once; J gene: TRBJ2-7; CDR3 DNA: TGTGCCAGCACGACCGACACCTACGAGCAGTACTTC; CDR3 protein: CASTTDTYEQYF